This T cell receptor (beta chain) was recovered during a study of T-cell reconstitution after alpha-beta-depleted transplantation in children. As concerns this clonotype: Its antigen remains unidentified.

Study-wide results and caveats: Surviving recipient T cells and thymic progenitors produced the high day-60 TCRbeta diversity seen in some patients. Hyperexpanded clones declined; after one year, newly produced T cells mostly supplied diversity. It was reported that alpha-beta T cells came from several hundred expanded graft clones (about two months after transplant).

There are 15 residues in the CDR3. The V gene lost 1 base and the J gene lost 7 bases, with 16 bases spanning the gap. CDR1 is GTSNPN, CDR2 SVGIG, per germline (reference sequence). Researchers prepared the TCRbeta library using unique molecular identifiers, the study reports. MiXCR, run by TCRdb on the PCR reads, gives a single entry per CDR3 protein. The sample shows 210,000 or so distinct CDR3 sequences, about a tenth of them seen only once. The sequence was collected from a child less than two years old with acute myeloid leukemia, due to receive a stem cell transplant. J is TRBJ2-2 and V is TRBV30; either TRBD1 or TRBD2 may fit D (6 bases each). The sample here was PBMCs, taken before TCRalphabeta/CD19-depleted stem cell transplant. The CDR3 loop is CAWSGGASPSGELFF. The CDR3 coding sequence is TGTGCCTGGAGTGGGGGGGCTAGCCCCAGCGGGGAGCTGTTTTTT.